Listed below are T cell receptor beta chains from one sample, sequenced in a study of T cell changes during pregnancy in multiple sclerosis. Here immunoSEQ multiplex PCR was the method, and the copy in TCRdb shows in-frame clones only, minus some. The table lists roughly 110,000 clones, 92% of them singletons. Source: peripheral blood, taken after pregnancy. These receptors were taken from a female donor with multiple sclerosis, enrolled in a pregnancy study. CDR3s include the opening cysteine and the closing phenylalanine or tryptophan. The D gene is left open where the match is weak. Some rows have no size entry. The others give once, few or many, or a class for an expanded clone.

clone_size j_call v_call d_call cdr3_aa cdr3_nt
. TRBJ2-1 TRBV19 . CASSPDSYYNEQFF TGTGCCAGCTCCCCCGACAGTTATTACAATGAGCAGTTCTTC
. TRBJ2-7 TRBV4-2 . CASSQVLGGGYDEQYF TGTGCCAGCAGCCAAGTTTTAGGGGGGGGCTATGACGAGCAGTACTTC
. TRBJ1-1 TRBV29-1 . CSVVTGNTEAFF TGCAGCGTTGTGACAGGGAACACTGAAGCTTTCTTT
. TRBJ2-1 TRBV9 . CASSVEIASSYNEQFF TGTGCCAGCAGCGTAGAAATAGCTAGCTCCTACAATGAGCAGTTCTTC
. TRBJ1-4 TRBV6-1 . CASSDKGLGLFF TGTGCCAGCAGTGATAAAGGATTGGGCCTGTTTTTT
. TRBJ2-7 TRBV7-2 . CASSLGLLNEQYF TGTGCCAGCAGCTTAGGACTACTAAACGAGCAGTACTTC
. TRBJ1-1 TRBV2 TRBD1 CASTGQADTEAFF TGTGCCAGCACCGGACAGGCGGACACTGAAGCTTTCTTT
once TRBJ2-7 TRBV7-2 . CASPGTKTYEQYF TGTGCCAGCCCCGGGACAAAAACTTACGAGCAGTACTTC
. TRBJ2-1 TRBV5-4 TRBD2 CASSLDRLAATNEQFF TGTGCCAGCAGCTTGGACCGACTAGCGGCTACCAATGAGCAGTTCTTC
. TRBJ2-1 TRBV29-1 TRBD1 CSVETGVGSNEQFF TGCAGCGTGGAAACAGGGGTTGGGTCCAATGAGCAGTTCTTC
. TRBJ2-1 TRBV7-9 . CASSLEGPGNEQFF TGTGCCAGCAGCTTAGAGGGCCCGGGGAATGAGCAGTTCTTC
. TRBJ2-7 TRBV29-1 . CSVGFGRGPYEQYF TGCAGCGTTGGGTTTGGCAGGGGCCCCTACGAGCAGTACTTC
. TRBJ1-6 TRBV5-4 . CASSGGHGTQNSPLHF TGTGCCAGCAGCGGGGGACACGGGACACAAAATTCACCCCTCCACTTT
. TRBJ2-7 TRBV2 TRBD1 CASSTDRQSYEQYF TGTGCCAGCAGTACGGACAGGCAGTCCTACGAGCAGTACTTC
. TRBJ2-7 TRBV10-1 . CASSEDPAGYEQYF TGCGCCAGCAGTGAAGACCCTGCGGGATACGAGCAGTACTTC
once TRBJ1-4 TRBV2 . CASSESGEGNEKLFF TGTGCCAGCAGTGAATCCGGGGAGGGTAATGAAAAACTGTTTTTT
. TRBJ1-5 TRBV16 TRBD1 CASSQSGTGVSNQPQHF TGTGCCAGCAGCCAATCCGGGACAGGGGTGAGCAATCAGCCCCAGCATTTT
once TRBJ2-1 TRBV12-5 . CASGLDIRVNEQFF TGTGCTAGTGGTTTGGACATCAGGGTCAATGAGCAGTTCTTC
. TRBJ2-1 TRBV2 TRBD2 CASRGRTSGGYNEQFF TGTGCCAGCAGGGGCCGGACTAGCGGGGGTTACAATGAGCAGTTCTTC
. TRBJ2-3 TRBV19 . CASSPLAADTQYF TGTGCCAGTAGTCCTTTAGCGGCAGATACGCAGTATTTT
. TRBJ2-2 TRBV7-3 TRBD2 CASSLRLAGATGELFF TGTGCCAGCAGCTTGCGACTAGCGGGGGCCACCGGGGAGCTGTTTTTT
few TRBJ2-7 TRBV6-6 TRBD1 CASSARTGGEQYF TGTGCCAGCAGTGCAAGGACAGGTGGCGAGCAGTACTTC
. TRBJ2-5 TRBV5-4 TRBD2 CASSPRLAAETQYF TGTGCCAGCAGCCCCCGACTAGCGGCAGAGACCCAGTACTTC
. TRBJ1-5 TRBV6-5 . CASSFMRGNQPQHF TGTGCCAGCAGTTTCATGAGGGGCAATCAGCCCCAGCATTTT
. TRBJ2-3 TRBV6-4 TRBD1 CASSQTGMDTQYF TGTGCCAGCAGCCAGACAGGGATGGATACGCAGTATTTT
few TRBJ2-1 TRBV19 TRBD1 CASSTRTGNDHEQFF TGTGCCAGTAGTACCCGGACAGGGAATGACCATGAGCAGTTCTTC
. TRBJ1-1 TRBV7-9 TRBD1 CASSVQGGNTEAFF TGTGCCAGCAGCGTACAGGGGGGGAACACTGAAGCTTTCTTT
. TRBJ2-5 TRBV5-1 TRBD2 CASSMLLAGGPRGQETQYF TGCGCCAGCAGTATGTTACTAGCGGGAGGGCCCAGGGGGCAAGAGACCCAGTACTTC
. TRBJ2-1 TRBV7-9 . CASSLVRTGNYNEQFF TGTGCCAGCAGCTTAGTTCGGACTGGGAACTACAATGAGCAGTTCTTC
once TRBJ2-2 TRBV7-9 . CATQSWASGELFF TGTGCCACCCAAAGCTGGGCGAGCGGGGAGCTGTTTTTT
. TRBJ2-2 TRBV5-1 . CASSFGATNTGELFF TGCGCCAGCAGCTTCGGAGCGACGAACACCGGGGAGCTGTTTTTT
. TRBJ1-4 TRBV7-9 . CASSNRVNEKLFF TGTGCCAGCAGCAACAGGGTGAATGAAAAACTGTTTTTT
few TRBJ1-2 TRBV5-4 TRBD1 CASSPGQGEAYGYTF TGTGCCAGCAGCCCGGGGCAGGGGGAAGCCTATGGCTACACCTTC
few TRBJ2-5 TRBV11-2 . CASSLTRPKETQYF TGTGCCAGCAGCTTAACTAGACCGAAAGAGACCCAGTACTTC
. TRBJ1-1 TRBV5-5 TRBD1 CASDGTGLDTEAFF TGTGCCAGCGACGGGACAGGGTTGGACACTGAAGCTTTCTTT
once TRBJ1-2 TRBV5-6 . CASSLDSFGYTF TGTGCCAGCAGCCTGGACTCATTTGGCTACACCTTC
. TRBJ2-2 TRBV5-1 TRBD1 CASSLGQGIPGELFF TGCGCCAGCAGCTTGGGACAGGGAATCCCCGGGGAGCTGTTTTTT
. TRBJ2-7 TRBV6-1 . CASRPQGIEQYF TGTGCCAGCAGACCACAGGGAATCGAGCAGTACTTC
. TRBJ2-2 TRBV5-1 TRBD1 CASSPTGSNTGELFF TGCGCCAGCAGCCCGACAGGGTCGAACACCGGGGAGCTGTTTTTT
. TRBJ2-3 TRBV14 TRBD2 CASSRLASSTDTQYF TGTGCCAGCAGCCGACTAGCGTCTAGCACAGATACGCAGTATTTT
. TRBJ1-1 TRBV2 . CASSEVPGMNTEAFF TGTGCCAGCAGTGAAGTCCCGGGGATGAACACTGAAGCTTTCTTT
. TRBJ2-7 TRBV30 TRBD1 CAWSVSGGYEQYF TGTGCCTGGAGTGTGTCAGGGGGCTACGAGCAGTACTTC
. TRBJ1-2 TRBV2 TRBD1 CASRSTGPYGYTF TGTGCCAGCAGATCGACAGGGCCCTATGGCTACACCTTC
. TRBJ2-7 TRBV9 . CASSVGQGGEQYF TGTGCCAGCAGCGTAGGGCAGGGAGGCGAGCAGTACTTC
. TRBJ2-2 TRBV5-8 . CASRSSSTGTGELFF TGTGCCAGCAGATCGTCTAGCACGGGCACCGGGGAGCTGTTTTTT
. TRBJ1-3 TRBV6-1 . CASSPQLEAGNTIYF TGTGCCAGCAGTCCTCAATTAGAAGCCGGAAACACCATATATTTT
once TRBJ1-2 TRBV6-6 . CASTPAASYGYTF TGTGCCAGCACGCCTGCGGCCTCATATGGCTACACCTTC
. TRBJ1-2 TRBV5-4 . CASSLWVRVDYSNYGYTF TGTGCCAGCAGCTTATGGGTGCGGGTGGATTATTCTAACTATGGCTACACCTTC
. TRBJ1-6 TRBV27 . CASSLTGSYNSPLHF TGTGCCAGCAGTTTAACAGGCTCCTATAATTCACCCCTCCACTTT
. TRBJ1-1 TRBV6-1 . CASSIGPEDTEAFF TGTGCCAGCAGTATAGGCCCCGAGGACACTGAAGCTTTCTTT